The 17 T cell receptor beta chains reported below all come from one sample, sequenced in a study of cytomegalovirus exposure and HLA in healthy donors. PCR was performed using 60 Vbeta and 13 Jbeta primers. Measured with immunoSEQ multiplex PCR; TCRdb has only the in-frame clones, and not every one. There are under 200,000 clones in the sample; approximately 80% occur only once, and 8.5% lies in the top ten. Sequenced material: PBMCs. The receptors shown here come from a male donor in good health and CMV-seropositive.

The chain carries TRBV9 and TRBJ1-1; 9 bases align to TRBD1. The CDR3 contains 15 residues. Germline-derived CDR1 and CDR2 are SGDLS and YYNGEE. V was pared by 4 bases and J by 6 bases, with 10 bases of the junction left unmatched. The CDR3: CASSKRTGEAPEAFF. The CDR3 nucleotides read TGTGCCAGCAGCAAGAGGACAGGGGAGGCCCCTGAAGCTTTCTTT.

This clone has a single count. This chain joins TRBV19 and TRBJ1-2; the match to TRBD1 covers 7 bases. Per the germline V gene, CDR1 is LNHDA and CDR2 is SQIVND (reference sequence). The CDR3 has 15 residues. V lost 4 bases to trimming and J lost 5 bases; unmatched junction nucleotides: 10. CDR3 protein: CASSTGQAAGYGYTF. The CDR3 coding sequence is TGTGCCAGTAGTACAGGACAGGCTGCTGGGTATGGCTACACCTTC.

Regarding this clone: Other DNA sequences in this specimen translate into the identical CDR3. J is TRBJ2-3 and V is TRBV30; D uncertain. The CDR3 contains 14 residues. V was pared by 2 bases and J by 0 bases, with 9 bases between. Germline V lookup: CDR1 GTSNPN, CDR2 SVGIG (reference sequence). The CDR3 is CAWSRGGSTDTQYF. In DNA, the CDR3 is TGTGCCTGGAGTCGCGGCGGTAGCACAGATACGCAGTATTTT.

V usage is TRBV10-3 and J usage is TRBJ1-3; 7 bases are a match to TRBD1. J gave up 4 bases and V 4 bases, and 4 bases lay outside the gene matches. CDR1 and CDR2 from the germline V gene are ENHRY and SYGVKD. The CDR3 sequence is 14 residues long. CDR3 amino acids: CAISATGEGNTIYF. CDR3 in DNA: TGTGCCATCAGTGCTACAGGGGAGGGAAACACCATATATTTT.

CDR3 sequence reads: CASSRLGGYTEAFF. CDR3 in DNA: TGTGCCAGCAGCCGGTTGGGGGGATACACTGAAGCTTTCTTT. V usage is TRBV7-9 and J usage is TRBJ1-1; tentative D call: TRBD1 (5 bases). This CDR3 is 14 amino acids long. Trimming left V 5 bases short and J 3 bases short, with 13 bases between. Germline assignment: CDR1 SEHNR and CDR2 FQNEAQ (reference sequence).

In its sample, this clone was seen once. V gene TRBV6-1 combines with J gene TRBJ1-5, with 9 bases matching TRBD1. Per the germline V gene, CDR1 is MNHNS and CDR2 is SASEGT. V shed 10 bases and J 2 bases; nucleotides not matched to a gene: 9. The CDR3 spans 15 residues. The CDR3 is CATSQGAFGNQPQHF. In nucleotides, the CDR3 is TGTGCCACCTCACAGGGGGCTTTTGGCAATCAGCCCCAGCATTTT.

This sequence joins TRBV28 and TRBJ2-7, with a weak D call TRBD2 (5 bases). CDR1 is MDHEN, CDR2 SYDVKM, per germline. Trimming shortened V by 4 bases and J by 6 bases, and 7 bases separated the two germline ends. This CDR3 is 11 amino acids long. The CDR3 is CASSSGSEQYF. CDR3 sequence (DNA): TGTGCCAGCAGTTCGGGGTCCGAGCAGTACTTC.

The chain is built from TRBV9 and TRBJ2-6; no clear D. The CDR3 covers 15 residues. V lost 3 bases, J lost 2 bases, and 9 bases lay in between. In germline, CDR1 is SGDLS, CDR2 YYNGEE. CDR3 nucleotides: TGTGCCAGCAGCGGAACAAGTCCTGGGGCCAACGTCCTGACTTTC. Its translation: CASSGTSPGANVLTF.

The chain couples TRBV5-8 to TRBJ2-2; 7 bases match TRBD1. The junction had 8 bases not matched to a gene; V was cut back by 2 bases and J by 4 bases. Per the germline V gene, CDR1 is SGHTS and CDR2 is YDEGEE. CDR3 size: 16 residues. The CDR3 protein is CASSLYDRDPTGELFF. The CDR3 nucleotides read TGTGCCAGCAGCTTATATGACAGGGACCCCACCGGGGAGCTGTTTTTT.

The J gene is TRBJ2-7, the V gene TRBV9; perhaps TRBD1 as D (5 bases). Germline CDR1 is SGDLS and CDR2 is YYNGEE. The ends were cut back, 4 bases at V and 8 bases at J, with 25 bases in the middle. This CDR3 is 16 amino acids long. In DNA, the CDR3 is TGTGCCAGCAGCCCACGCACGACAGTTGAGGATACGAAGCAGTACTTC. Encoded protein: CASSPRTTVEDTKQYF.

J is TRBJ1-6 and V is TRBV2; D gene uncertain. The V and J ends lost 4 bases and 0 bases respectively, with 13 bases between them. Germline-derived CDR1 and CDR2 are SNHLY and FYNNEI. The CDR3 is made up of 17 amino acids. The DNA of the CDR3 is TGTGCCAGCAGTGTCAGACTCACGAGCTCCTATAATTCACCCCTCCACTTT. Protein product: CASSVRLTSSYNSPLHF.

The sample holds one count of this clone. The chain combines TRBV19 with TRBJ1-1, with a tentative D call TRBD1 (5 bases). V shed 5 bases and J shed 1 base, with 11 bases lying between them. The CDR3 loop spans 14 amino acids. Germline assignment: CDR1 LNHDA and CDR2 SQIVND (reference sequence). DNA for the CDR3: TGTGCCAGTAGTTTGGGGCAGACGAACACTGAAGCTTTCTTT. This encodes CASSLGQTNTEAFF.

The genes are TRBV5-8 and TRBJ1-5, with 8 bases identical to TRBD1. Germline V gene data show CDR1 as SGHTS and CDR2 as YDEGEE. This CDR3 region has 14 residues. V was pared by 0 bases and J by 5 bases, with 1 base of the junction left unmatched. CDR3 nucleotide sequence: TGTGCCAGCAGCTTGGACAGGGGGTATCAGCCCCAGCATTTT. Translated: CASSLDRGYQPQHF. Together with reference TRBV5-8 and TRBJ1-5, the CDR3 gives the full variable domain: EAGVTQSPTHLIKTRGQQATLRCSPISGHTSVYWYQQALGLGLQFLLWYDEGEERNRGNFPPRFSGRQFPNYSSELNVNALELEDSALYLCASSLDRGYQPQHFGDGTRLSIL.

This clone was counted a few times. The chain links TRBV28 to TRBJ2-1, with 12 bases that match TRBD2. The germline gives CDR1 MDHEN, CDR2 SYDVKM. This CDR3 has 16 residues. The ends lost 5 bases at V and 7 bases at J; junction bases unmatched: 9. CDR3 DNA: TGTGCCAGCAGTCAGATCGGGACTAGCGGGCTAAATGAGCAGTTCTTC. Amino acids: CASSQIGTSGLNEQFF.

This rearrangement joins TRBV7-9 to TRBJ1-4, with unresolved D. Deletions cut 0 bases from V and 6 bases from J, with 11 bases between. The germline V gene has CDR1 SEHNR and CDR2 FQNEAQ (reference sequence). This CDR3 region has 15 residues. In nucleotides, the CDR3 is TGTGCCAGCAGCTTAGCAGCGACGGTTGATGAAAAACTGTTTTTT. Protein: CASSLAATVDEKLFF.

This clone was observed a few times. The gene calls are TRBV4-1 and TRBJ2-7; TRBD1 matches 9 bases. With V trimmed by 3 bases and J by 2 bases, 2 bases remained unmatched. The germline CDR1 and CDR2 sequences are MGHRA and YSYEKL. This CDR3 spans 14 amino acids. CDR3 amino acids: CASSQGQGAYEQYF. The CDR3 nucleotides are TGCGCCAGCAGCCAGGGACAGGGAGCCTACGAGCAGTACTTC.

The chain carries TRBV5-1 and TRBJ2-1; TRBD2 matches at 13 bases. Per the germline V gene, CDR1 is SGHRS and CDR2 is YFSETQ. The V gene end was trimmed by 4 bases and the J gene end by 15 bases; junction bases not matched to a gene: 16. The CDR3 is 16 amino acids. The CDR3 DNA sequence: TGCGCCAGCAGCGCATTGACCGGGACTAGCGGGACGCGGGCGTTCTTC. The encoded protein is CASSALTGTSGTRAFF.